The 31 T cell receptor beta chains reported below all come from one sample, sequenced in a study of blood T cell repertoires in COVID-19. Profiling relied on immunoSEQ multiplex PCR, and the TCRdb table lists in-frame clones only, not all of them. In the table there are about 140,000 clones, around three quarters of which are singletons. Source material: peripheral blood. These receptors all come from a man in his fifties with acute or convalescent COVID-19.

The rearrangement uses TRBV12-5 and TRBJ1-1; maybe TRBD1 (6 bases). Trimming cost V 6 bases and J 5 bases, with 10 bases left between them. The CDR3 loop spans 12 amino acids. The V gene's germline CDR1 is LGHNT and CDR2 FRNRAP. The DNA for the CDR3 is TGTGCTAGTGGGGTGGACAGAACTGAAGCTTTCTTT. Amino acids: CASGVDRTEAFF.

The chain carries TRBV12-3 or TRBV12-4 and TRBJ1-1, with D possibly being TRBD1 (6 bases). With 5 bases removed from V and 3 bases from J, the gap between germline ends came to 10 bases. This CDR3 region has 13 residues. The CDR3 DNA reads as TGTGCCAGCAGTACCGACAGGCACACTGAAGCTTTCTTT. It translates to CASSTDRHTEAFF.

The chain joins TRBV6-5 to TRBJ2-5; 9 bases match TRBD2. After removal of 2 bases from V and 2 bases from J, the junction contained 6 bases not matched to a gene. The CDR3 has 16 amino acids. CDR1 and CDR2 from the germline V gene are MNHEY and SVGAGI. The CDR3 DNA reads TGTGCCAGCAGTTACCGTAGCGGGGGTCCTCAAGAGACCCAGTACTTC. Protein product: CASSYRSGGPQETQYF.

The genes are TRBV6-6 and TRBJ1-2, with D unclear. The germline V gene has CDR1 MNHNY and CDR2 SVGAGI (reference sequence). This CDR3 region has 11 residues. V lost 0 bases and J 8 bases, leaving 4 bases between the germline ends. The CDR3 bases are TGTGCCAGCAGTTACTCTGAGGGCTACACCTTC. Translation: CASSYSEGYTF.

The J gene is TRBJ1-1, the V gene TRBV7-8; D gene uncertain. In germline, CDR1 is SGHVS, CDR2 FQNEAQ. The CDR3 loop spans 14 amino acids. Trimming cost V 7 bases and J 0 bases, with 12 bases left between them. CDR3 amino acids: CASMRLNLNTEAFF. In DNA, the CDR3 is TGTGCCAGCATGCGCCTAAATTTGAACACTGAAGCTTTCTTT.

The rearrangement uses TRBV2 and TRBJ2-3, with D perhaps TRBD2 (6 bases). V lost 5 bases to trimming and J lost 0 bases, with 9 bases between them. Germline CDR1 and CDR2: SNHLY and FYNNEI. CDR3 length equals 14 residues. The chain's CDR3 is CASSPGTSTDTQYF. DNA of the CDR3: TGTGCCAGCAGTCCCGGGACTAGCACAGATACGCAGTATTTT.

The J gene is TRBJ1-2, the V gene TRBV7-3; D not certain. Trimming took off 8 bases at V and 0 bases at J, with 13 bases between the two ends. This CDR3 is built from 14 residues. From germline, CDR1 is SGHTA and CDR2 FQGTGA. CDR3 in amino acids: CASSNGRTNYGYTF. The CDR3, as DNA: TGTGCCAGCTCCAACGGCAGGACTAACTATGGCTACACCTTC.

The rearrangement links TRBV5-1 to TRBJ2-2; TRBD2 might be the D (6 bases). Germline CDR1 is SGHRS and CDR2 is YFSETQ. The CDR3 is 16 residues long. V lost 3 bases to trimming and J lost 4 bases, with 16 bases between them. The CDR3 sequence: CASSWTPGATTGELFF. The CDR3 nucleotides read TGCGCCAGCAGCTGGACCCCGGGAGCGACCACCGGGGAGCTGTTTTTT.

This clone was seen a single time. V and J are TRBV11-3 and TRBJ2-1, with 7 bases matching TRBD2. Germline trimming cut 7 bases from V and 9 bases from J; bases unmatched to any gene: 18. This CDR3 has 16 amino acids. Germline V lookup: CDR1 SGHNT, CDR2 YENEEA. CDR3 sequence (DNA): TGTGCCAGCAAGGAAAATCGCGGGGGATCTCTGAGTGAGCAGTTCTTC. It specifies CASKENRGGSLSEQFF.

This sequence joins TRBV6-1 and TRBJ1-5, with D possibly TRBD1 on 6 matching bases. The length of the CDR3 is 15 residues. Germline loops: CDR1 MNHNS, CDR2 SASEGT. Trimming took 1 base from V and 4 from J, leaving 11 bases between them. This CDR3 reads CASSEGITGNQPQHF. The CDR3 nucleotides read TGTGCCAGCAGTGAAGGAATAACAGGGAATCAGCCCCAGCATTTT.

The chain carries TRBV13 and TRBJ2-2, with 8 positions matching TRBD2. The CDR3 extends over 14 amino acids. The germline CDR1 and CDR2 sequences are PRHDT and FYEKMQ (reference sequence). The J segment lost 7 bases and the V segment lost 5 bases, leaving 6 bases of the junction unmatched. The CDR3 is CASSRGGRSGELFF. The CDR3 DNA reads TGTGCCAGCAGCCGCGGGGGGAGGAGCGGGGAGCTGTTTTTT. Variable domain in full (rest from reference TRBV13 and TRBJ2-2): AAGVIQSPRHLIKEKRETATLKCYPIPRHDTVYWYQQGPGQDPQFLISFYEKMQSDKGSIPDRFSAQQFSDYHSELNMSSLELGDSALYFCASSRGGRSGELFFGEGSRLTVL.

V and J are TRBV15 and TRBJ2-5; the match to TRBD1 covers 7 bases. The V and J ends lost 3 bases and 3 bases, in that order; junction bases with no gene match: 7. This CDR3 is built from 15 residues. Germline loops: CDR1 LNHNV, CDR2 YYDKDF (reference sequence). The CDR3 DNA follows: TGTGCCACCAGCAGGATTAACAGGGGAGAAGAGACCCAGTACTTC. Residues: CATSRINRGEETQYF. The variable domain in full, with the rest retrieved from reference TRBV15 and TRBJ2-5, is DAMVIQNPRYQVTQFGKPVTLSCSQTLNHNVMYWYQQKSSQAPKLLFHYYDKDFNNEADTPDNFQSRRPNTSFCFLDIRSPGLGDTAMYLCATSRINRGEETQYFGPGTRLLVL.

About this clone: Different DNA sequences within this sample yield the same CDR3. CDR3 in DNA: TGTGCCAGCAGCTTGGGCAGGGCCTACGAGCAGTACTTC. This translates into CASSLGRAYEQYF. The chain links TRBV11-2 to TRBJ2-7, with a weak D call TRBD1 (5 bases). Germline-derived CDR1 and CDR2 are SGHAT and FQNNGV. The V end lost 3 bases, the J end lost 2 bases, and 8 bases lay between the germline ends. This CDR3 spans 13 amino acids.

In nucleotides, the CDR3 is TGTGCCACCAGCCGGACAGCAACTAATGAAAAACTGTTTTTT. Translating it yields CATSRTATNEKLFF. This rearrangement joins TRBV15 to TRBJ1-4; D is perhaps TRBD1 (6 bases). CDR3 length: 14 amino acids. Germline CDR1 LNHNV, CDR2 YYDKDF (reference sequence). V shed 5 bases and J shed 0 bases, with 7 bases lying between them.

The chain recombines TRBV2 with TRBJ2-6, with TRBD1 identical over 7 bases. This CDR3 comprises 18 residues. CDR1 SNHLY and CDR2 FYNNEI come from the germline V gene. Trimming cost V 2 bases and J 4 bases; bases outside gene matches: 11. This CDR3 reads CASSEFGARGFGANVLTF. The CDR3 nucleotides read TGTGCCAGCAGTGAATTTGGCGCCAGGGGGTTCGGGGCCAACGTCCTGACTTTC.

The chain employs TRBV5-1 and TRBJ1-2; D uncertain. CDR3 length: 14 residues. V dropped 1 base and J dropped 0 bases, with 7 bases sitting between them. Germline values: CDR1 SGHRS, CDR2 YFSETQ. The CDR3 region has the DNA TGCGCCAGCAGCTTGCAGACTGCTAACTATGGCTACACCTTC. This codes for CASSLQTANYGYTF.

The chain has TRBV24-1 and TRBJ1-3; maybe TRBD1 (6 bases). The CDR3 runs 15 residues. Germline lookup yields CDR1 KGHDR and CDR2 SFDVKD. Trimming pared 1 base from V and 6 bases from J, leaving 12 bases between. For the CDR3, the DNA is TGTGCCACCAGTGATTTTAAACAGGGTCAAAACACCATATATTTT. Translation gives CATSDFKQGQNTIYF.

This chain joins TRBV5-1 and TRBJ1-5; D call uncertain. This CDR3 spans 15 amino acids. V was trimmed by 1 base and J by 1 base, leaving 9 bases between them. CDR1 and CDR2 from the germline V gene are SGHRS and YFSETQ. CDR3 nucleotide sequence: TGCGCCAGCAGCTTGACAGACCCAAGCAATCAGCCCCAGCATTTT. Its translation: CASSLTDPSNQPQHF.

The J gene is TRBJ2-2, the V gene TRBV18; TRBD1 might be the D (6 bases). CDR3 length: 14 amino acids. The V gene lost 1 base and the J gene lost 7 bases, with 10 bases spanning the gap. Germline V gene lookup returns CDR1 KGHSH and CDR2 LQKENI. CDR3 in DNA: TGTGCCAGCTCACCACTCCAGGGGAGCGGGGAGCTGTTTTTT. This codes for CASSPLQGSGELFF. Full variable domain (missing parts from reference TRBV18 and TRBJ2-2): NAGVMQNPRHLVRRRGQEARLRCSPMKGHSHVYWYRQLPEEGLKFMVYLQKENIIDESGMPKERFSAEFPKEGPSILRIQQVVRGDSAAYFCASSPLQGSGELFFGEGSRLTVL.

The V gene is TRBV18, the J gene TRBJ1-2, with 8 bases aligning to TRBD1. Trimming took 1 base from V and 5 from J; bases not matched to a gene: 3. CDR1 is KGHSH, CDR2 LQKENI, per germline. The CDR3 extends over 14 amino acids. In DNA, the CDR3 is TGTGCCAGCTCACCACAACAGGGGGAATATGGCTACACCTTC. The encoded protein is CASSPQQGEYGYTF.

This sequence joins TRBV6-1 and TRBJ1-6; TRBD1 agrees at 8 bases. V was pared by 4 bases and J by 10 bases, with 12 bases of the junction left unmatched. This CDR3 region has 16 residues. The germline gives CDR1 MNHNS, CDR2 SASEGT. Here the CDR3 reads CASSASRTGGGSPLHF. The CDR3 coding sequence is TGTGCCAGCAGTGCAAGTAGAACAGGGGGAGGGTCACCCCTCCACTTT.

In DNA form, the CDR3 reads TGTGCCAGCAGCTTCCAGCGGGGGGCGCACAATGAGCAGTTCTTC. Protein: CASSFQRGAHNEQFF. The genes are TRBV7-2 and TRBJ2-1, with 9 bases matching TRBD2. The CDR3 consists of 15 residues. The V gene's germline CDR1 is SGHTA and CDR2 FQGNSA. The V and J ends lost 3 bases and 5 bases, in that order; junction bases with no gene match: 5.

The chain carries TRBV29-1 and TRBJ1-2, with TRBD1 matching 7 bases. The CDR3 extends over 14 amino acids. Trimming took 7 bases from V and 8 from J; bases not matched to a gene: 16. The germline V gene encodes CDR1 SQVTM and CDR2 ANQGSEA. Written as DNA, the CDR3 is TGCAGCGCTGGAAGGGACAGCAGCCTCTGGGGCTACACCTTC. This encodes CSAGRDSSLWGYTF.

V gene TRBV6-2 or TRBV6-3 combines with J gene TRBJ2-1; D is possibly TRBD1 (6 bases). Germline V gene lookup returns CDR1 MNHEY and CDR2 SVGEGT. CDR3 length: 14 residues. Trimming shortened V by 3 bases and J by 7 bases, and 13 bases separated the two germline ends. CDR3 DNA sequence: TGTGCCAGCAGTTATAACAGGGTGGAGAATGAGCAGTTCTTC. Its translation is CASSYNRVENEQFF.

This clone was found once. The rearrangement links TRBV3-1 (or the pseudogene TRBV3-2) to TRBJ2-7; perhaps TRBD2 as D (6 bases). The germline gives CDR1 LGHDT, CDR2 YNNKEL (reference sequence). V lost 4 bases and J lost 4, with 11 bases in between. This CDR3 is built from 13 residues. The CDR3 DNA sequence: TGTGCCAGCAGCCCGGGACTCCAATACGAGCAGTACGTC. Its translation: CASSPGLQYEQYV.

This chain uses TRBV5-1 with TRBJ2-3, with 8 nucleotides matching TRBD1. The junction had 6 bases not matched to a gene; V was cut back by 2 bases and J by 4 bases. Germline-derived CDR1 and CDR2 are SGHRS and YFSETQ. This CDR3 has 15 residues. CDR3 residues: CASSFDRGGSDTQYF. CDR3 DNA: TGCGCCAGCAGCTTTGACAGGGGAGGTTCAGATACGCAGTATTTT. The entire variable domain, with the rest obtained from reference TRBV5-1 and TRBJ2-3, is as follows: KAGVTQTPRYLIKTRGQQVTLSCSPISGHRSVSWYQQTPGQGLQFLFEYFSETQRNKGNFPGRFSGRQFSNSRSEMNVSTLELGDSALYLCASSFDRGGSDTQYFGPGTRLTVL.

The chain joins TRBV7-8 to TRBJ1-1, with no clear D. The CDR3 contains 13 residues. The germline V gene encodes CDR1 SGHVS and CDR2 FQNEAQ. The V end lost 4 bases, the J end lost 1 base, and 7 bases lay between the germline ends. The CDR3 nucleotides are TGTGCCAGCAGCTCAGGCTCGAACACTGAAGCTTTCTTT. Translation: CASSSGSNTEAFF. The variable domain in full, with the rest retrieved from reference TRBV7-8 and TRBJ1-1, is GAGVSQSPRYKVAKRGQDVALRCDPISGHVSLFWYQQALGQGPEFLTYFQNEAQLDKSGLPSDRFFAERPEGSVSTLKIQRTQQEDSAVYLCASSSGSNTEAFFGQGTRLTVV.

The genes are TRBV4-2 and TRBJ1-3; TRBD1 is a possible D gene (5 bases). The V gene lost 0 bases and the J gene lost 0 bases, with 12 bases spanning the gap. CDR1 is LGHNA and CDR2 is YNFKEQ in the germline V gene. This CDR3 has 17 amino acids. The CDR3 DNA reads as TGTGCCAGCAGCCAAGAGTTACAGGCGAGCTCTGGAAACACCATATATTTT. Its translation is CASSQELQASSGNTIYF.

J is TRBJ2-5 and V is TRBV30; D is ambiguous. Germline V lookup: CDR1 GTSNPN, CDR2 SVGIG (reference sequence). The CDR3 length is 14 residues. The germline V and J ends were trimmed by 6 bases and 4 bases, with 18 bases remaining between them. The CDR3 region is CACSPLAVGETQYF. The DNA of the CDR3 is TGTGCCTGTTCCCCCCTGGCAGTTGGAGAGACCCAGTACTTC.

This chain uses TRBV18 with TRBJ2-7; 9 positions agree with TRBD2. This CDR3 has 15 residues. Germline V gene sequence: CDR1 KGHSH, CDR2 LQKENI. The J segment lost 7 bases and the V segment lost 3 bases, leaving 10 bases of the junction unmatched. CDR3 in DNA: TGTGCCAGCTCACCCAGCGCGGGGGGGGGCCTAGAGCAGTACTTC. Its protein is CASSPSAGGGLEQYF. Together with reference TRBV18 and TRBJ2-7, the CDR3 gives the full variable domain: NAGVMQNPRHLVRRRGQEARLRCSPMKGHSHVYWYRQLPEEGLKFMVYLQKENIIDESGMPKERFSAEFPKEGPSILRIQQVVRGDSAAYFCASSPSAGGGLEQYFGPGTRLTVT.

The rearrangement uses TRBV5-1 and TRBJ2-7; TRBD1 matches at 7 bases. CDR1 SGHRS and CDR2 YFSETQ come from the germline V gene. V shed 0 bases, J shed 6 bases, and the junction held 9 bases outside the gene matches. The CDR3 runs 15 residues. CDR3 region: CASSLAPSTGTEQYF. CDR3 DNA: TGCGCCAGCAGCTTGGCACCCTCGACAGGGACCGAGCAGTACTTC.